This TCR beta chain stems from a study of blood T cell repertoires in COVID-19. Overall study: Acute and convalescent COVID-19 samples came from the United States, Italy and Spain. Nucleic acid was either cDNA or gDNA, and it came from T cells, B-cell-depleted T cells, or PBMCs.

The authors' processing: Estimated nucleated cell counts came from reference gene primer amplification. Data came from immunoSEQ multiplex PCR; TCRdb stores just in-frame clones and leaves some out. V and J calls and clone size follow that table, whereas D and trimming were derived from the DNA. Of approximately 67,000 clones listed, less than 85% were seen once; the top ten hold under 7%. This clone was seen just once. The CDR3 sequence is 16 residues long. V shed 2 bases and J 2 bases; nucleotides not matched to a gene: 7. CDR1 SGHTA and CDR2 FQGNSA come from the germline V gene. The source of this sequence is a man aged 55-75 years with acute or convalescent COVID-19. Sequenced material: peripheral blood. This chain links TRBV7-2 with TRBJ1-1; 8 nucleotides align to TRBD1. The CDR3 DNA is TGTGCCAGCAGCTTACCCCAGGGGGCGTTAAACACTGAAGCTTTCTTT. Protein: CASSLPQGALNTEAFF.